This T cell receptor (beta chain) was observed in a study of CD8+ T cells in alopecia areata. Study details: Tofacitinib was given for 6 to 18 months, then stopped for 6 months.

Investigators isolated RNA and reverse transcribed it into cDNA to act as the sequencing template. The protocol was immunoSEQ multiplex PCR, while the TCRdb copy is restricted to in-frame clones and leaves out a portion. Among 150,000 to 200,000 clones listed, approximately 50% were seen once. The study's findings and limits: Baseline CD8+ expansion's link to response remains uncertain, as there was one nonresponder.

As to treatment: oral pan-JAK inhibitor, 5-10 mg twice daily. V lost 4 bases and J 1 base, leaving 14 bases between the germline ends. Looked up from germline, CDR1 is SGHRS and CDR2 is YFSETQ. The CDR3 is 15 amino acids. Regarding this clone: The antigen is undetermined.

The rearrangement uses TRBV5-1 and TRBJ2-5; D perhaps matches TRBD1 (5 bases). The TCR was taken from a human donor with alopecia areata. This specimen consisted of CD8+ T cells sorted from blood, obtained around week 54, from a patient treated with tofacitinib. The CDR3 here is CASSGQGQPQETQYF. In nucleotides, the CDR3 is TGCGCCAGCAGCGGGCAGGGCCAACCCCAAGAGACCCAGTACTTC.